Reported below is one T cell receptor beta chain. Its antigen is as yet unknown. Every bulk PBMC sample received the same 350 ng of DNA. Sequencing was performed with immunoSEQ multiplex PCR; in TCRdb, only in-frame clones are kept and a portion is missing. The data contain about 8,500 clones, 81% of them seen just once; the ten biggest clones take up around 1%. This sample was included in a study of blood T cell dynamics during melanoma immunotherapy. Study-wide findings and caveats: Unlike progressors, later disease-control patients had W3 repertoires gaining clonality or diversity. Clones driving repertoire changes may be melanoma-specific or general immune activation.

Time point in this sample: pre-treatment baseline. CDR3 length: 15 residues. Germline-derived CDR1 and CDR2 are ENHRY and SYGVKD. Trimming cost V 3 bases and J 3 bases, with 11 bases left between them. The specimen was blood, collected from a patient treated with checkpoint blockade. The J gene is TRBJ1-4, the V gene TRBV10-3; D is unresolved. The clonotype was recovered from a human donor with melanoma. The DNA for the CDR3 is TGTGCCATCAGTGAACGAGGAGGCCCTAATGAAAAACTGTTTTTT. Protein sequence: CAISERGGPNEKLFF.